What follows describes a single T cell receptor (beta chain). Its target is not known. At sampling all donors were nominally healthy, likely with unrecorded immune exposures. CDR3 size: 13 residues. Germline V gives CDR1 MNHNS, CDR2 SASEGT. The ends were cut back, 3 bases at V and 7 bases at J, with 7 bases in the middle. The data were taken from a study of cytomegalovirus exposure and HLA in healthy donors. Study-level findings and limits: V- and J-gene trimming of TCR beta was linked (in a later analysis) to a missense DCLRE1C variant. In the analysis, some V segments, TRBV6-2 and TRBV6-3 included, were excluded as indistinguishable.

The PCR had 60 Vbeta and 13 Jbeta primers. The method was immunoSEQ multiplex PCR; TCRdb's version includes in-frame clones alone and lacks a portion of them. Among more than 95,000 clones listed, around three quarters were seen once. The chain couples TRBV6-1 to TRBJ1-6; maybe TRBD1 (6 bases). The TCR was taken from a man younger than 45 in good health and CMV-seropositive. The sample taken for sequencing was PBMCs. In nucleotides, the CDR3 is TGTGCCAGCAGTGAGGGGGCGAATTCACCCCTCCACTTT. The encoded protein is CASSEGANSPLHF.